The next 30 T cell receptor beta chains were all read from a single sample in a study of shared clonotypes between healthy human individuals. This table comes from immunoSEQ multiplex PCR, and its TCRdb copy is limited to in-frame clones, with some not included. The table records nearly 600,000 clones, 95% to 96% of them present only once. As defined, naive CD8 cells were CD45RO-negative and positively selected for CCR7, with terminally differentiated effector memory CD45RA+ cells excluded. Sequencing used naive CD8+ T cells sorted from blood. These TCRs come from a woman in her 30s in good health.

The rearrangement joins TRBV10-2 to TRBJ2-7; 13 nucleotides align to TRBD2. J lost 5 bases, V lost 3 bases, and 16 bases had no gene match. Germline assignment: CDR1 WSHSY and CDR2 SAAADI. CDR3 length: 19 residues. DNA for the CDR3: TGCGCCAGCAGTGATAGGGGACTAGCGGGACCAAGGGACGGGGACGAGCAGTACTTC. Its translation: CASSDRGLAGPRDGDEQYF.

V is TRBV11-2 and J is TRBJ2-1, with TRBD2 matching 11 bases. V lost 5 bases to trimming and J lost 5 bases; unmatched junction nucleotides: 5. Germline loops: CDR1 SGHAT, CDR2 FQNNGV. The CDR3 runs 15 residues. CDR3 region: CASSRLAGPDNEQFF. CDR3 DNA sequence: TGTGCCAGCAGCAGACTAGCGGGGCCCGACAATGAGCAGTTCTTC.

CDR3 sequence reads: CASSFGLAGVKLVNEQFF. In DNA, the CDR3 is TGTGCCAGCAGTTTCGGACTAGCGGGAGTTAAACTTGTGAATGAGCAGTTCTTC. The chain couples TRBV28 to TRBJ2-1; TRBD2 matches 13 bases. The junction had 12 bases not matched to a gene; V was cut back by 3 bases and J by 7 bases. This CDR3 has 18 residues. Per germline, CDR1 MDHEN and CDR2 SYDVKM.

The chain has TRBV28 and TRBJ2-3; 7 bases map to TRBD2. Germline assignment: CDR1 MDHEN and CDR2 SYDVKM. The CDR3 totals 16 residues. After removal of 6 bases from V and 0 bases from J, the junction contained 9 bases not matched to a gene. The chain's CDR3 is CASSNPLAASTDTQYF. In nucleotides, the CDR3 is TGTGCCAGCAGCAACCCGCTAGCGGCAAGCACAGATACGCAGTATTTT.

This clone was counted only a few times. The chain carries TRBV28 and TRBJ2-7; 10 positions agree with TRBD1. The CDR3 totals 14 residues. Unmatched junction bases numbered 6, after V lost 5 bases and J lost 5 bases. CDR1 is MDHEN and CDR2 is SYDVKM in the germline V gene. CDR3 DNA sequence: TGTGCCAGCAGTCCCCGGGACAGGGGCAACGAGCAGTACTTC. Residues: CASSPRDRGNEQYF.

This clone turned up a few times. J is TRBJ1-1 and V is TRBV28, with D hard to call. This CDR3 has 11 residues. V lost 10 bases, J lost 5 bases, and 11 bases lay in between. Germline loops: CDR1 MDHEN, CDR2 SYDVKM. DNA of the CDR3: TGTGCCATTGTGCTTGGGACTGAAGCTTTCTTT. It specifies CAIVLGTEAFF.

This chain connects TRBV5-1 to TRBJ2-5, with 13 bases fitting TRBD2. The CDR3 consists of 15 residues. V dropped 3 bases and J dropped 4; count of bases not matched to a gene: 3. Germline V gene sequence: CDR1 SGHRS, CDR2 YFSETQ. The CDR3 DNA follows: TGCGCCAGCAGCTGGACTAGCGGGAGCCGAGAGACCCAGTACTTC. Amino acids: CASSWTSGSRETQYF.

The V gene is TRBV9, the J gene TRBJ1-2, with a possible D match to TRBD1 (5 bases). The CDR3 spans 13 residues. V gave up 7 bases and J gave up 0 bases, with 10 bases separating them. From germline, CDR1 is SGDLS and CDR2 YYNGEE. CDR3: CASLGTANYGYTF. The CDR3 nucleotides are TGTGCCAGCCTTGGGACGGCTAACTATGGCTACACCTTC.

This rearrangement joins TRBV5-6 to TRBJ2-6, with 7 bases lining up with TRBD1. V was clipped by 4 bases and J by 0 bases; unmatched bases: 7. In germline, CDR1 is SGHDT, CDR2 YYEEEE. The CDR3 covers 17 residues. The CDR3 reads CASSPQGINSGANVLTF. In nucleotides, the CDR3 is TGTGCCAGCAGCCCACAGGGGATTAACTCTGGGGCCAACGTCCTGACTTTC.

The chain has TRBV27 and TRBJ2-1; D is unresolved. The V end lost 3 bases, the J end lost 8 bases, and 14 bases lay between the germline ends. Germline V lookup: CDR1 MNHEY, CDR2 SMNVEV (reference sequence). The CDR3 extends over 14 amino acids. CDR3 loop: CASSFISFGDEQFF. CDR3 DNA: TGTGCCAGCAGTTTTATCTCCTTCGGCGATGAGCAGTTCTTC.

This clone was recorded once. V is TRBV2 and J is TRBJ2-3; D may be TRBD1 or TRBD2 (5 bases each). Trimming took off 7 bases at V and 5 bases at J, with 13 bases between the two ends. This CDR3 spans 13 amino acids. Germline V lookup: CDR1 SNHLY, CDR2 FYNNEI. The CDR3 sequence is CASMGLAIDTQYF. As DNA, the CDR3 is TGTGCCAGCATGGGGCTAGCCATAGATACGCAGTATTTT.

This sequence joins TRBV9 and TRBJ1-1; a possible D gene is TRBD1 (5 bases). The CDR3 covers 15 residues. The V gene's germline CDR1 is SGDLS and CDR2 YYNGEE. V was clipped by 0 bases and J by 0 bases, with 9 bases between them. The CDR3 DNA reads as TGTGCCAGCAGCGTAGTCCCAGGGATGAACACTGAAGCTTTCTTT. Its protein product is CASSVVPGMNTEAFF. The whole variable domain, remainder taken from reference TRBV9 and TRBJ1-1, is DSGVTQTPKHLITATGQRVTLRCSPRSGDLSVYWYQQSLDQGLQFLIQYYNGEERAKGNILERFSAQQFPDLHSELNLSSLELGDSALYFCASSVVPGMNTEAFFGQGTRLTVV.

The chain links TRBV5-1 to TRBJ1-1; no firm D call. The germline gives CDR1 SGHRS, CDR2 YFSETQ. The V and J ends lost 3 bases and 0 bases respectively, with 9 bases between them. This CDR3 spans 14 amino acids. Here the CDR3 reads CASSSATMNTEAFF. The DNA of the CDR3 is TGCGCCAGCAGCTCCGCTACCATGAACACTGAAGCTTTCTTT. The full variable domain, rest sourced from reference TRBV5-1 and TRBJ1-1, is KAGVTQTPRYLIKTRGQQVTLSCSPISGHRSVSWYQQTPGQGLQFLFEYFSETQRNKGNFPGRFSGRQFSNSRSEMNVSTLELGDSALYLCASSSATMNTEAFFGQGTRLTVV.

Points on this clone: A read error may account for a junction end that differs from germline. This same CDR3 is encoded by further DNA sequences in the sample. The rearrangement joins TRBV27 to TRBJ2-7; weak D call: TRBD1 (6 bases). The CDR3 is made up of 13 amino acids. Germline-derived CDR1 and CDR2 are MNHEY and SMNVEV (reference sequence). The CDR3 loop is CASSSLRGTEQYF. The CDR3 region has the DNA TGTGCTAGCAGCTCTCTTAGGGGGACCGAGCAGTACTTC.

The chain carries TRBV5-4 and TRBJ2-5; 11 bases map to TRBD1. The junction had 2 bases not matched to a gene; V was cut back by 4 bases and J by 0 bases. Germline V gene lookup returns CDR1 SGHNT and CDR2 YYREEE (reference sequence). This CDR3 contains 15 residues. CDR3 amino acids: CASSGDRGDQETQYF. The CDR3 nucleotides are TGTGCCAGCAGCGGGGACAGGGGGGACCAAGAGACCCAGTACTTC.

The chain is built from TRBV15 and TRBJ1-2; no firm D call. The CDR3 is made up of 15 amino acids. V lost 2 bases and J 6 bases, leaving 16 bases between the germline ends. CDR1 LNHNV and CDR2 YYDKDF come from the germline V gene (reference sequence). CDR3 sequence reads: CATSRLSERNDGYTF. CDR3 nucleotide sequence: TGTGCCACCAGCAGACTTTCAGAACGGAACGATGGCTACACCTTC.

The V gene is TRBV19, the J gene TRBJ1-5; TRBD1 agrees at 9 bases. The V and J ends lost 5 bases and 5 bases, in that order; junction bases with no gene match: 19. CDR1 is LNHDA, CDR2 SQIVND, per germline (reference sequence). This CDR3 spans 19 amino acids. CDR3 coding DNA: TGTGCCAGTAGTTTGCCCCAGGGGGGACAGGGCGATGAGGATCAGCCCCAGCATTTT. Its protein product is CASSLPQGGQGDEDQPQHF.

J is TRBJ1-1 and V is TRBV2, with a tentative D call TRBD1 (5 bases). The V and J ends lost 4 bases and 0 bases respectively, with 9 bases between them. CDR1 and CDR2 (germline): SNHLY, FYNNEI. The CDR3 has 14 residues. DNA of the CDR3: TGTGCCAGCAGTGCAGGGCTAATGAACACTGAAGCTTTCTTT. Translation: CASSAGLMNTEAFF.

The chain uses TRBV10-3 and TRBJ2-7; 8 bases map to TRBD2. V lost 11 bases to trimming and J lost 2 bases; unmatched junction nucleotides: 5. The CDR3 extends over 12 amino acids. Per germline, CDR1 ENHRY and CDR2 SYGVKD. In DNA form, the CDR3 reads TGTGCCGCCACTAGCGGAGCCTACGAGCAGTACTTC. Protein: CAATSGAYEQYF.

V and J are TRBV6-5 and TRBJ2-4, with D unresolved. The CDR3 totals 16 residues. Germline assignment: CDR1 MNHEY and CDR2 SVGAGI. The V end lost 0 bases, the J end lost 0 bases, and 9 bases lay between the germline ends. The CDR3 sequence is CASSYSTVQAKNIQYF. The CDR3 region has the DNA TGTGCCAGCAGTTACTCAACGGTACAAGCCAAAAACATTCAGTACTTC.

J is TRBJ1-5 and V is TRBV19; TRBD1 agrees at 8 bases. The CDR3 has 14 residues. The trim removed 7 bases at V and 6 bases at J, leaving 8 bases unmatched. Germline CDR1 reads LNHDA; CDR2 reads SQIVND (reference sequence). The CDR3 is CASIQTGGVQPQHF. The DNA of the CDR3 is TGTGCCAGTATACAAACAGGGGGTGTTCAGCCCCAGCATTTT.

The V and J genes are TRBV27 and TRBJ2-5; 13 nucleotides agree with TRBD2. Germline V gives CDR1 MNHEY, CDR2 SMNVEV (reference sequence). This CDR3 has 15 residues. V dropped 5 bases and J dropped 5; count of bases not matched to a gene: 5. CDR3 region: CASSPGTSGAETQYF. For the CDR3, the DNA is TGTGCCAGCAGTCCAGGGACTAGCGGGGCGGAGACCCAGTACTTC.

The rearrangement links TRBV9 to TRBJ2-5; the match to TRBD1 covers 8 bases. V gave up 0 bases and J gave up 0 bases; unmatched junction bases: 4. This CDR3 has 16 residues. CDR1 and CDR2 from the germline V gene are SGDLS and YYNGEE. In DNA form, the CDR3 reads TGTGCCAGCAGCGTAGATGGGACAGGATACCAAGAGACCCAGTACTTC. Translating gives CASSVDGTGYQETQYF.

The sample holds a few counts of this clone. The genes are TRBV10-1 and TRBJ2-3, with a weak D call TRBD2 (5 bases). This CDR3 has 13 residues. V lost 0 bases, J lost 6 bases, and 7 bases lay in between. CDR1 is WNHNN, CDR2 SYGVQD, per germline (reference sequence). CDR3 in amino acids: CASSESTGDTQYF. CDR3 coding DNA: TGCGCCAGCAGTGAGTCGACGGGGGATACGCAGTATTTT.

The chain uses TRBV7-2 and TRBJ2-7; D could derive from TRBD1 or TRBD2 (6 bases each). CDR3 length equals 16 residues. Germline CDR1 is SGHTA and CDR2 is FQGNSA. V lost 3 bases, J lost 3 bases, and 18 bases lay in between. CDR3 in DNA: TGTGCCAGCAGCTTGGGTATAGCGGAAGGGGGCTACGAGCAGTACTTC. This sequence encodes CASSLGIAEGGYEQYF. Full variable domain (rest looked up from reference TRBV7-2 and TRBJ2-7): GAGVSQSPSNKVTEKGKDVELRCDPISGHTALYWYRQSLGQGLEFLIYFQGNSAPDKSGLPSDRFSAERTGGSVSTLTIQRTQQEDSAVYLCASSLGIAEGGYEQYFGPGTRLTVT.

This chain links TRBV11-3 with TRBJ2-1; D uncertain. V was clipped by 0 bases and J by 3 bases, with 9 bases between them. Germline V gives CDR1 SGHNT, CDR2 YENEEA. The CDR3 is 15 amino acids. CDR3 protein: CASSLEPMGYNEQFF. DNA of the CDR3: TGTGCCAGCAGCTTAGAACCTATGGGCTACAATGAGCAGTTCTTC. Complete variable domain (other parts from reference TRBV11-3 and TRBJ2-1): EAGVVQSPRYKIIEKKQPVAFWCNPISGHNTLYWYLQNLGQGPELLIRYENEEAVDDSQLPKDRFSAERLKGVDSTLKIQPAELGDSAVYLCASSLEPMGYNEQFFGPGTRLTVL.

V is TRBV5-6 and J is TRBJ2-7; possible D gene TRBD1, 6 bases. The CDR3 is made up of 15 amino acids. CDR1 is SGHDT, CDR2 YYEEEE, per germline. The V gene lost 0 bases and the J gene lost 1 base, with 11 bases spanning the gap. The CDR3 sequence is CASSLVQGRSYEQYF. The CDR3 DNA reads as TGTGCCAGCAGCTTGGTACAGGGAAGATCCTACGAGCAGTACTTC.

The chain is built from TRBV6-5 and TRBJ1-1; D call uncertain. The CDR3 has 14 amino acids. V lost 0 bases, J lost 8 bases, and 13 bases lay in between. The germline CDR1 and CDR2 sequences are MNHEY and SVGAGI. As DNA, the CDR3 is TGTGCCAGCAGTTACTCGAGTGGGGTTGGGGAAGCTTTCTTT. As protein: CASSYSSGVGEAFF.

The chain carries TRBV28 and TRBJ2-1, with a possible D match to TRBD2 (6 bases). Trimming cost V 3 bases and J 6 bases, with 15 bases left between them. This CDR3 is 15 amino acids long. The germline V gene encodes CDR1 MDHEN and CDR2 SYDVKM. This chain's CDR3 is CASSFPRTNPNEQFF. The CDR3 DNA reads as TGTGCCAGCAGTTTCCCTCGGACTAACCCCAATGAGCAGTTCTTC.

V is TRBV11-2 and J is TRBJ2-1, with TRBD2 matching 7 bases. CDR1 and CDR2 (germline): SGHAT, FQNNGV. The length of the CDR3 is 15 residues. V lost 1 base to trimming and J lost 3 bases; unmatched junction nucleotides: 3. Here the CDR3 DNA reads TGTGCCAGCAGCTTAGTCACTAGCGTCTACAATGAGCAGTTCTTC. Translating it yields CASSLVTSVYNEQFF.